Shown below are 22 T cell receptor beta chains from a single sample sequenced in a study of cytotoxic CD8 clonotypes in ibrutinib-treated CLL. Repertoires were generated with immunoSEQ multiplex PCR, while TCRdb's copy carries only in-frame clones and drops some. The table lists about 140,000 clones, about 84% of them singletons. Sequencing used PBMCs, obtained after 36 months of ibrutinib treatment. These receptors were obtained from a human donor with chronic lymphocytic leukemia.

This rearrangement joins TRBV18 to TRBJ1-4, with TRBD1 as a possible D gene (5 bases). The CDR3 is made up of 15 amino acids. The V end lost 4 bases, the J end lost 6 bases, and 15 bases lay between the germline ends. Germline CDR1 and CDR2: KGHSH and LQKENI. The CDR3 region has the DNA TGTGCCAGCTCACAACTCCGGGGCCAGCATGAAAAACTGTTTTTT. Residues: CASSQLRGQHEKLFF.

The chain links TRBV4-1 to TRBJ1-1; 8 bases map to TRBD1. V was clipped by 4 bases and J by 4 bases; unmatched bases: 5. This CDR3 has 14 amino acids. Germline loops: CDR1 MGHRA, CDR2 YSYEKL. The CDR3 nucleotides read TGCGCCAGCAGCCTCGAGGACAGGGCCACTGAAGCTTTCTTT. It translates to CASSLEDRATEAFF.

This chain links TRBV6-5 with TRBJ1-2; TRBD1 is a possible D gene (5 bases). With 4 bases removed from V and 8 bases from J, the gap between germline ends came to 14 bases. CDR1 is MNHEY, CDR2 SVGAGI, per germline. The CDR3 has 13 residues. This chain's CDR3 is CASSLTVLSGYTF. Here the CDR3 DNA reads TGTGCCAGCAGTTTGACAGTTTTATCGGGCTACACCTTC.

This clone was observed at least ten times. This chain joins TRBV10-3 and TRBJ1-1; D possibly corresponds to TRBD1 (6 bases). Germline CDR1 and CDR2: ENHRY and SYGVKD. The V end was cut by 7 bases, the J end by 3 bases, with 18 bases between. The CDR3 is made up of 15 amino acids. This chain's CDR3 is CAITSLGRGDTEAFF. CDR3 nucleotide sequence: TGTGCCATCACCTCCCTCGGGAGGGGGGACACTGAAGCTTTCTTT.

The chain couples TRBV7-2 to TRBJ2-1; maybe TRBD1 (5 bases). The ends were cut back, 2 bases at V and 15 bases at J, with 17 bases in the middle. The CDR3 covers 13 residues. CDR1 is SGHTA, CDR2 FQGNSA, per germline. In nucleotides, the CDR3 is TGTGCCAGCAGCTTATATCAGGGAACGGGTAGGTTCTTC. Translation gives CASSLYQGTGRFF. Supplemented by reference TRBV7-2 and TRBJ2-1, the full variable domain reads GAGVSQSPSNKVTEKGKDVELRCDPISGHTALYWYRQSLGQGLEFLIYFQGNSAPDKSGLPSDRFSAERTGGSVSTLTIQRTQQEDSAVYLCASSLYQGTGRFFGPGTRLTVL.

V gene TRBV20-1 combines with J gene TRBJ2-1; D is perhaps TRBD1 or TRBD2 (6 bases each). The CDR3 is 11 amino acids. The V gene's germline CDR1 is DFQATT and CDR2 SNEGSKA (reference sequence). The V end was cut by 5 bases, the J end by 14 bases, with 16 bases between. The CDR3 protein is CSALLGRDKFF. In nucleotides, the CDR3 is TGCAGTGCTCTGCTGGGGCGGGACAAGTTCTTC.

The J gene is TRBJ1-6, the V gene TRBV30, with D perhaps matching TRBD1 (6 bases). CDR3 length: 13 residues. The germline V and J ends were trimmed by 3 bases and 10 bases, with 13 bases remaining between them. Germline lookup yields CDR1 GTSNPN and CDR2 SVGIG (reference sequence). CDR3 DNA sequence: TGTGCCTGGAGGAACAGGGTGGGCTCACCCCTCCACTTT. Protein sequence: CAWRNRVGSPLHF.

The rearrangement joins TRBV15 to TRBJ2-7; TRBD2 might be the D (5 bases). The CDR3 loop spans 17 amino acids. With 4 bases removed from V and 3 bases from J, the gap between germline ends came to 22 bases. Germline V gene sequence: CDR1 LNHNV, CDR2 YYDKDF (reference sequence). The DNA of the CDR3 is TGTGCCACCAGCACCCGGGGTCCTACTGGGTTCGTCTACGAGCAGTACTTC. It codes for CATSTRGPTGFVYEQYF.

This chain links TRBV29-1 with TRBJ2-3; possibly TRBD2 for D (5 bases). V was trimmed by 3 bases and J by 11 bases, leaving 21 bases between them. The germline V gene has CDR1 SQVTM and CDR2 ANQGSEA. The CDR3 has 14 amino acids. The CDR3 coding sequence is TGCAGCGTTGAGCCCCTAGGGCCCGGGATAGGGCAGTATTTT. This encodes CSVEPLGPGIGQYF.

This chain connects TRBV9 to TRBJ1-3; D gene uncertain. Trimming removed 4 bases from V and 0 bases from J, with 5 bases in between. This CDR3 is built from 13 residues. CDR1 and CDR2 (germline): SGDLS, YYNGEE. CDR3 protein: CASSQNSGNTIYF. As DNA, the CDR3 is TGTGCCAGCAGCCAGAACTCTGGAAACACCATATATTTT.

The gene calls are TRBV5-1 and TRBJ1-2, with TRBD1 identical over 7 bases. Looked up from germline, CDR1 is SGHRS and CDR2 is YFSETQ. Trimming at V came to 2 bases and at J to 2 bases, leaving 6 bases not matched to a gene. The CDR3 extends over 15 amino acids. CDR3 region: CASSFNRGSNYGYTF. The CDR3, as DNA: TGCGCCAGCAGCTTCAACAGGGGCTCGAACTATGGCTACACCTTC.

This chain links TRBV15 with TRBJ1-5; 7 bases fit TRBD1. V shed 1 base, J shed 6 bases, and the junction held 6 bases outside the gene matches. Germline lookup yields CDR1 LNHNV and CDR2 YYDKDF (reference sequence). There are 15 residues in the CDR3. The CDR3: CATSRGQGRSQPQHF. CDR3 DNA: TGTGCCACCAGCAGAGGACAGGGTCGTTCTCAGCCCCAGCATTTT.

V is TRBV6-6 and J is TRBJ2-2; 10 bases line up with TRBD1. CDR3 length: 15 residues. Per germline, CDR1 MNHNY and CDR2 SVGAGI (reference sequence). V trimming: 6 bases; J trimming: 6 bases; junction bases outside the gene matches: 7. The CDR3 bases are TGTGCCAGCAGGGTGGACAGGGGGAAGGCCGGGGAGCTGTTTTTT. Its translation is CASRVDRGKAGELFF.

The chain links TRBV6-1 to TRBJ1-6; 11 bases line up with TRBD1. This CDR3 has 15 residues. Germline trimming cut 6 bases from V and 13 bases from J; bases unmatched to any gene: 11. The V gene's germline CDR1 is MNHNS and CDR2 SASEGT. The CDR3 spells CASRAPGQGALPLHF. CDR3 DNA: TGTGCCAGCAGGGCTCCCGGACAGGGGGCGCTTCCCCTCCACTTT.

This clone was picked up one time. The chain links TRBV6-6 to TRBJ1-1; 8 positions agree with TRBD1. The CDR3 has 13 amino acids. With 6 bases clipped from V and 11 bases from J, the junction kept 11 bases outside the gene matches. Germline V lookup: CDR1 MNHNY, CDR2 SVGAGI (reference sequence). The CDR3 loop reads CASSPWTGSTAFF. DNA for the CDR3: TGTGCCAGCAGCCCATGGACAGGGTCAACGGCTTTCTTT.

The chain links TRBV7-8 to TRBJ2-5; the match to TRBD2 covers 11 bases. The CDR3 has 20 amino acids. Germline lookup yields CDR1 SGHVS and CDR2 FQNEAQ. The V segment lost 6 bases and the J segment 3 bases; nucleotides outside the gene matches: 21. The CDR3: CASSDHRPGHRLAGKETQYF. The CDR3 nucleotides read TGTGCCAGCAGTGACCATAGACCGGGCCACCGACTAGCGGGGAAAGAGACCCAGTACTTC.

This chain links TRBV6-9 with TRBJ2-1; 8 bases align to TRBD2. There are 14 residues in the CDR3. Germline V gives CDR1 MNHGY, CDR2 SVAAGI. V lost 1 base, J lost 10 bases, and 6 bases stayed unmatched. The CDR3 loop is CASSYYPLAGEQFF. The CDR3 DNA follows: TGTGCCAGCAGTTATTACCCCCTAGCGGGCGAGCAGTTCTTC.

The chain has TRBV29-1 and TRBJ2-7; D may be TRBD1 or TRBD2 (7 bases each). The CDR3 runs 14 residues. CDR1 is SQVTM, CDR2 ANQGSEA, per germline. V dropped 7 bases and J dropped 6 bases, with 22 bases sitting between them. This chain's CDR3 is CSAEAGTDPGEQYF. In DNA, the CDR3 is TGCAGCGCCGAAGCGGGGACAGATCCCGGCGAGCAGTACTTC.

This rearrangement joins TRBV19 to TRBJ2-7, with 7 bases lining up with TRBD1. Trimming took 0 bases from V and 3 from J; bases not matched to a gene: 14. From germline, CDR1 is LNHDA and CDR2 SQIVND (reference sequence). CDR3 length: 18 residues. CDR3 sequence reads: CASSIDPPPTGNYYEQYF. In DNA form, the CDR3 reads TGTGCCAGTAGTATAGATCCCCCCCCGACAGGGAACTACTACGAGCAGTACTTC. The whole variable domain, filled in from reference TRBV19 and TRBJ2-7, reads DGGITQSPKYLFRKEGQNVTLSCEQNLNHDAMYWYRQDPGQGLRLIYYSQIVNDFQKGDIAEGYSVSREKKESFPLTVTSAQKNPTAFYLCASSIDPPPTGNYYEQYFGPGTRLTVT.

The gene calls are TRBV19 and TRBJ1-1; no clear D. Trimming took off 3 bases at V and 10 bases at J, with 12 bases between the two ends. This CDR3 is 12 amino acids long. The germline V gene encodes CDR1 LNHDA and CDR2 SQIVND (reference sequence). The DNA of the CDR3 is TGTGCCAGTAGTATTCTGGGTTCTGCAGCTTTCTTT. This encodes CASSILGSAAFF.

V usage is TRBV5-1 and J usage is TRBJ2-7; D remains unclear. The CDR3 sequence is 13 residues long. The germline gives CDR1 SGHRS, CDR2 YFSETQ. Trimming took off 1 base at V and 2 bases at J, with 7 bases between the two ends. The CDR3 DNA reads TGCGCCAGCAGCTTGTATAGTCCCTACGAGCAGTACTTC. It encodes CASSLYSPYEQYF.

This chain joins TRBV25-1 and TRBJ2-7; 10 nucleotides line up with TRBD2. Germline values: CDR1 MGHDK, CDR2 SYGVNS. The CDR3 loop spans 13 amino acids. Unmatched junction bases numbered 3, after V lost 9 bases and J lost 1 base. DNA for the CDR3: TGTGCCAGTCGGACTAGCGGATCCTACGAGCAGTACTTC. Translated, it gives CASRTSGSYEQYF.